The 9 T cell receptor beta chains reported below all come from one sample, sequenced in a study of T cells after yellow fever vaccination. TCRdb passed the 5' RACE reads through MiXCR, listing each CDR3 protein once. The sample contains around 300,000 distinct CDR3 sequences, approximately 4.5% of which appear only once. The material was PBMCs, obtained 15 days after the yellow fever booster vaccination. These TCRs come from a young man who received the YFV17D yellow fever vaccine.

This clonotype was counted only a few times. V and J are TRBV5-1 and TRBJ1-5; D possibly corresponds to TRBD1 (5 bases). Looked up from germline, CDR1 is SGHRS and CDR2 is YFSETQ. The CDR3 length is 15 residues. Trimming removed 0 bases at V and 1 base at J, with 8 bases between. The CDR3 nucleotides read TGCGCCAGCAGCTTGGAAGGGGACAGCAATCAGCCCCAGCATTTT. Protein sequence: CASSLEGDSNQPQHF.

This clonotype was seen once. The chain recombines TRBV12-3 or TRBV12-4 with TRBJ1-5, with D unresolved. CDR3 length: 14 residues. The ends were cut back, 3 bases at V and 1 base at J, with 7 bases in the middle. The CDR3 region has the DNA TGTGCCAGCAGTTTCTCAGAGAGCAATCAGCCCCAGCATTTT. It codes for CASSFSESNQPQHF.

This clonotype was found many times. This chain uses TRBV18 with TRBJ2-3; D tentatively fits TRBD1 or TRBD2 (5 bases each). With 8 bases removed from V and 0 bases from J, the gap between germline ends came to 15 bases. Germline V gene sequence: CDR1 KGHSH, CDR2 LQKENI. This CDR3 comprises 15 residues. Here the CDR3 reads CASPRDGSSTDTQYF. CDR3 DNA: TGTGCCAGCCCCCGGGACGGATCTAGCACAGATACGCAGTATTTT.

This clonotype was counted many times. V usage is TRBV6-6 and J usage is TRBJ2-7; a weak D match, TRBD1 (5 bases). Trimming shortened V by 2 bases and J by 7 bases, and 12 bases separated the two germline ends. CDR3 length equals 13 residues. Germline CDR1 reads MNHNY; CDR2 reads SVGAGI (reference sequence). DNA for the CDR3: TGTGCCAGCAGTTACCTAAGGGGTATGGAGCAGTACGTC. Translation: CASSYLRGMEQYV.

Notes on this clonotype: Since a much larger clone is just one base distant, this may be a read error. The chain uses TRBV12-5 and TRBJ2-3, with 14 nucleotides matching TRBD2. This CDR3 comprises 18 residues. The V gene's germline CDR1 is LGHNT and CDR2 FRNRAP. CDR3 DNA: TGTGCTAGTGGGACCGGGACTAGCGGGGGTCTTTTTATGGATACGCTGTATTTT. This encodes CASGTGTSGGLFMDTLYF.

This clonotype has a count of ten or more. J is TRBJ2-5 and V is TRBV7-2; 14 nucleotides agree with TRBD2. This CDR3 region has 16 residues. The germline V gene has CDR1 SGHTA and CDR2 FQGNSA. The V segment lost 5 bases and the J segment 5 bases; nucleotides outside the gene matches: 7. The CDR3 DNA follows: TGTGCCAGCAGCCGGACTAGCGGGGGGCCCTGGGAGACCCAGTACTTC. It is translated as CASSRTSGGPWETQYF.

This clonotype was observed many times. The V and J genes are TRBV11-2 and TRBJ2-7, with D hard to call. V lost 5 bases to trimming and J lost 2 bases, with 13 bases between them. The CDR3 has 14 residues. Germline V lookup: CDR1 SGHAT, CDR2 FQNNGV. CDR3 coding DNA: TGTGCCAGCAGCAACCGACCCGAGACCTACGAGCAGTACGTC. It is translated as CASSNRPETYEQYV.

This sequence joins TRBV5-1 and TRBJ2-5, with a possible D match to TRBD1 (6 bases). CDR3 length: 14 residues. V gave up 4 bases and J gave up 5 bases, with 15 bases separating them. Germline CDR1 reads SGHRS; CDR2 reads YFSETQ. CDR3 nucleotides: TGCGCCAGCAGCCAGAATACAGGGATGGAGACCCAGTACTTC. Translated, it gives CASSQNTGMETQYF. Full variable domain (outside the CDR3, taken from reference TRBV5-1 and TRBJ2-5): KAGVTQTPRYLIKTRGQQVTLSCSPISGHRSVSWYQQTPGQGLQFLFEYFSETQRNKGNFPGRFSGRQFSNSRSEMNVSTLELGDSALYLCASSQNTGMETQYFGPGTRLLVL.

This clonotype was recorded at least ten times. The chain joins TRBV29-1 to TRBJ2-5; a possible D gene is TRBD2 (5 bases). Deletions cut 8 bases from V and 0 bases from J, with 10 bases between. Per the germline V gene, CDR1 is SQVTM and CDR2 is ANQGSEA. The CDR3 runs 12 residues. CDR3 sequence: CSLGLNQETQYF. Here the CDR3 DNA reads TGCAGCCTAGGACTGAACCAAGAGACCCAGTACTTC.